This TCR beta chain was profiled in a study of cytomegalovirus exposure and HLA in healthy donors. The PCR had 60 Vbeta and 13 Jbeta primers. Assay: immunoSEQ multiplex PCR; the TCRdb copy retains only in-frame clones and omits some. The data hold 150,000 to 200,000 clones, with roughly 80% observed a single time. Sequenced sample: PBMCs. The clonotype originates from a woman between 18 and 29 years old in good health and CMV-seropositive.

The CDR3 coding sequence is TGCGCCAGCAGCTTGTGGGGACAGGACTACGAGCAGTACTTC. It encodes CASSLWGQDYEQYF. The chain employs TRBV5-1 and TRBJ2-7, with TRBD1 matching 8 bases. CDR3 size: 14 residues. The germline gives CDR1 SGHRS, CDR2 YFSETQ. The trim removed 1 base at V and 3 bases at J, leaving 3 bases unmatched.